These 27 T cell receptor beta chains came from one sample sequenced in a study of T cells in women clearing cervical HPV infection. Sequencing was performed with immunoSEQ multiplex PCR; in TCRdb, only in-frame clones are kept and a portion is missing. Its listing shows roughly 30,000 clones. The sequenced sample was blood buffy coat. The receptors were gathered from a woman between 18 and 75 years old with a cervical HPV16 infection that either progressed to CIN3+ or cleared (not recorded which).

Regarding this clone: The read is 3 residues too short to cover the CDR3 end, so that end is filled in from the germline J gene. The chain couples TRBV12-3 or TRBV12-4 to TRBJ2-7, with 7 positions matching TRBD1. V trimming: 3 bases; J trimming: 4 bases; junction bases outside the gene matches: 3. CDR3 length equals 13 residues. The DNA read from the CDR3 is TGTGCCAGCAGTTTTGGGGACAGTTACGAG. This gives the protein CASSFGDSYE. The complete CDR3 sequence is CASSFGDSYEQYF.

A remark on this clone: The CDR3 end is not reached by the read, which stops 3 residues before it; the germline J gene fills it in. The chain is built from TRBV5-1 and TRBJ1-4; D gene unclear. Germline CDR1 reads SGHRS; CDR2 reads YFSETQ. The CDR3 extends over 17 amino acids. The germline V and J ends were trimmed by 0 bases and 3 bases, with 15 bases remaining between them. The DNA read from the CDR3 is TGCGCCAGCAGCTTGGACAAAAGTCGGGGAGCTAATGAAAAA. Amino acid sequence: CASSLDKSRGANEK. Given in full, the CDR3 is CASSLDKSRGANEKLFF.

Comments on this clone: The CDR3 extends 3 residues past the end of the read, so its final part is completed from the germline J gene. The chain joins TRBV5-1 to TRBJ2-1; D may be TRBD1 (6 bases). Trimming cost V 4 bases and J 7 bases, with 18 bases left between them. The CDR3 is 15 residues long. Per germline, CDR1 SGHRS and CDR2 YFSETQ. The CDR3 sequence: CASSLQEGGSNEQFF. The sequenced part of the CDR3 DNA is TGCGCCAGCAGCCTGCAAGAAGGGGGTTCGAATGAG.

Partial CDR3 DNA: TGCGCCAGCAGCTTGACTAGCGGGGATGAG. It yields the protein CASSLTSGDE. Given in full, the CDR3 is CASSLTSGDEQFF. The chain links TRBV5-1 to TRBJ2-1; 10 positions match TRBD2. The read terminates 3 residues ahead of where the CDR3 ends, so the germline J gene completes it. J lost 8 bases, V lost 1 base, and 0 bases had no gene match. The CDR3 has 13 residues. Germline V CDR1 and CDR2: SGHRS, YFSETQ.

Notes on this clone: Read coverage stops 3 residues before the CDR3 terminus; the germline J gene supplies the remainder. Other nucleotide sequences in the sample specify the same CDR3. The V gene is TRBV7-9, the J gene TRBJ1-2, with TRBD1 matching 7 bases. Germline V gives CDR1 SEHNR, CDR2 FQNEAQ (reference sequence). V lost 9 bases, J lost 5 bases, and 15 bases stayed unmatched. The CDR3 extends over 15 amino acids. The chain's CDR3 is CASSPSTGTAYGYTF. The CDR3 bases that were read are TGTGCCAGTAGCCCCTCGACTGGGACAGCGTATGGC.

As to this clone: The read is 3 residues too short to cover the CDR3 end, so that end is filled in from the germline J gene. The chain combines TRBV7-2 with TRBJ1-1; no firm D call. Deletions cut 6 bases from V and 1 base from J, with 9 bases between. Germline V gene data show CDR1 as SGHTA and CDR2 as FQGNSA. This CDR3 spans 13 amino acids. CDR3 sequence: CASRRQRNTEAFF. The covered CDR3 bases are TGTGCCAGCAGACGTCAGAGGAACACTGAA.

The CDR3 region is CASSSFPLAGTIQETQYF. The CDR3 bases that were read are TGCGCCAGCAGCTCCTTCCCACTAGCGGGTACAATCCAAGAGACG. The chain is built from TRBV5-1 and TRBJ2-3, with 9 bases that match TRBD2. The read terminates 3 residues before the CDR3 end, so the remaining end is supplied by the germline J gene. Germline V lookup: CDR1 SGHRS, CDR2 YFSETQ. There are 18 residues in the CDR3.

Comment on this clone: A read error may produce the germline difference seen at one junction end. The read ends 3 residues shy of where the CDR3 ends; the end is completed using the germline J gene. The same CDR3 is also encoded by other DNA sequences in this sample. The V and J genes are TRBV7-9 and TRBJ1-3, with 8 bases fitting TRBD1. This CDR3 spans 15 amino acids. The germline gives CDR1 SEHNR, CDR2 FQNEAQ (reference sequence). The CDR3 DNA, read in part, is TGTGCCAGCAGTAGACAGGGGTCAGCGGGAAACACT. Its translation is CASSRQGSAGNT. The entire CDR3 reads CASSRQGSAGNTIYF.

Comments on this clone: From the germline J gene comes the end of the CDR3, since the read stops 3 residues before it. The chain is built from TRBV7-9 and TRBJ2-1, with 10 nucleotides matching TRBD1. CDR1 SEHNR and CDR2 FQNEAQ come from the germline V gene (reference sequence). After removal of 5 bases from V and 7 bases from J, the junction contained 5 bases not matched to a gene. The CDR3 sequence is 14 residues long. Partial CDR3 DNA: TGTGCCAGCAGCCCCGGGACAGGGGTTAATGAG. Translation gives CASSPGTGVNE. In full, the CDR3 is CASSPGTGVNEQFF.

To note about this clone: The read finishes 3 residues shy of the CDR3 end, and the germline J gene is used to complete it. Distinct nucleotide sequences in the sample also encode this CDR3. This chain uses TRBV6-1 with TRBJ1-5; no definite D call. Germline values: CDR1 MNHNS, CDR2 SASEGT. The CDR3 runs 16 residues. Between the trimmed V and J ends, which lost 2 bases and 0 bases, there was a span of 11 bases. The covered CDR3 bases are TGTGCCAGCAGTGAAATGCCTAAGGGTAGCAATCAGCCC. Its translation is CASSEMPKGSNQP. The whole CDR3 reads CASSEMPKGSNQPQHF.

With regard to this clone: The missing CDR3 end, 3 residues past where the read stops, is filled in from the germline J gene. The sample holds other DNA sequences that translate to the same CDR3. The chain links TRBV5-4 to TRBJ2-5; possibly TRBD2 for D (6 bases). V gave up 3 bases and J gave up 2 bases, with 14 bases separating them. This CDR3 is built from 15 residues. The V gene's germline CDR1 is SGHNT and CDR2 YYREEE (reference sequence). The CDR3 bases that were read are TGTGCCAGCAGCTCGGGACTCACCTCTCAAGAGACC. This codes for CASSSGLTSQET. The entire CDR3 is CASSSGLTSQETQYF.

About this clone: The read comes to an end 3 residues before the CDR3 does, leaving the germline J gene to fill in the end. The V and J genes are TRBV2 and TRBJ1-4; the match to TRBD1 covers 10 bases. This CDR3 contains 14 residues. V gave up 9 bases and J gave up 8 bases; unmatched junction bases: 9. CDR1 is SNHLY and CDR2 is FYNNEI in the germline V gene. The CDR3 region is CASKATGGLEKLFF. The sequenced CDR3 bases are TGTGCCAGTAAGGCGACAGGGGGCTTGGAAAAA.

For this clone: Coverage ceases 3 residues before the CDR3 finishes, and the germline J gene fills in the end. This chain connects TRBV5-4 to TRBJ2-5; perhaps TRBD1 as D (5 bases). CDR3 length equals 13 residues. CDR1 is SGHNT, CDR2 YYREEE, per germline (reference sequence). The sequenced CDR3 bases are TGTGCCAGCAGCTTGAATGGGGCAGATACC. It specifies CASSLNGADT. The CDR3 in full is CASSLNGADTQYF.

Points on this clone: The read ends 3 residues early relative to the CDR3; the germline J gene fills the gap. The V and J genes are TRBV10-3 and TRBJ1-2, with D possibly TRBD1 on 5 matching bases. There are 14 residues in the CDR3. Germline V gene lookup returns CDR1 ENHRY and CDR2 SYGVKD. V lost 7 bases, J lost 7 bases, and 19 bases lay in between. CDR3 DNA (partial): TGTGCCATCACCATGGGGCAGAAAGCTTCTGGC. Protein product: CAITMGQKASG. The full CDR3 sequence reads CAITMGQKASGYTF.

On this clone itself: Read coverage stops 3 residues before the CDR3 terminus; the germline J gene supplies the remainder. V gene TRBV12-5 combines with J gene TRBJ2-1, with D possibly matching TRBD2 (5 bases). The V gene's germline CDR1 is LGHNT and CDR2 FRNRAP. V was shortened by 7 bases and J by 4 bases, with 11 bases between the two germline ends. The CDR3 length is 13 residues. Incomplete CDR3 DNA: TGTGCTAGTGTTAGCCGGGGTTACAATGAG. Encoded protein: CASVSRGYNE. The CDR3 reads in full as CASVSRGYNEQFF. The entire variable domain, with the rest obtained from reference TRBV12-5 and TRBJ2-1, is as follows: DARVTQTPRHKVTEMGQEVTMRCQPILGHNTVFWYRQTMMQGLELLAYFRNRAPLDDSGMPKDRFSAEMPDATLATLKIQPSEPRDSAVYFCASVSRGYNEQFFGPGTRLTVL.

Regarding this clone: An end of the junction differs from the germline gene, which may be a read error. Read coverage stops 3 residues before the CDR3 terminus; the germline J gene supplies the remainder. V usage is TRBV7-9 and J usage is TRBJ1-1, with 8 bases identical to TRBD1. Per the germline V gene, CDR1 is SEHNR and CDR2 is FQNEAQ (reference sequence). The CDR3 is made up of 15 amino acids. The sequenced CDR3 bases are TGTGCCAGCACCTTAACAGGGGGATCCCTCTCTGAA. It translates to CASTLTGGSLSE. The entire CDR3 sequence reads CASTLTGGSLSEAFF.

A note on this clone: The CDR3 end lies 3 residues beyond the end of the read and is filled in from the germline J gene. The chain is built from TRBV12-3 or TRBV12-4 and TRBJ2-4; weak D call: TRBD2 (6 bases). Trimming cost V 5 bases and J 8 bases, with 13 bases left between them. This CDR3 contains 13 residues. Incomplete CDR3 DNA: TGTGCCAGCAGTCTAGGGACGGGGGACATT. Amino acids: CASSLGTGDI. The whole CDR3 sequence reads CASSLGTGDIQYF.

As for this clone: The CDR3 extends 3 residues past the end of the read, so its final part is completed from the germline J gene. The chain is built from TRBV11-2 and TRBJ2-6, with D perhaps TRBD2 (6 bases). The germline V and J ends were trimmed by 3 bases and 4 bases, with 10 bases remaining between them. Germline V lookup: CDR1 SGHAT, CDR2 FQNNGV. The CDR3 consists of 15 residues. This CDR3 is CASSFGGTGANVLTF. The sequenced part of the CDR3 DNA is TGTGCCAGCAGCTTCGGGGGTACAGGGGCCAACGTC.

The CDR3 bases that were read are TGTGCCAGCAGCTTAGACGCGGGGATCCTTTACGAC. This sequence encodes CASSLDAGILYD. In full, the CDR3 is CASSLDAGILYDYTF. The V call is TRBV7-6, the J call TRBJ1-2; D gene ambiguous. Read coverage stops 3 residues before the CDR3 terminus; the germline J gene supplies the remainder. The CDR3 has 15 amino acids. Germline loops: CDR1 SGHVS, CDR2 FNYEAQ.

As to this clone: The read gets to within 3 residues of the CDR3 end, and the germline J gene fills in the rest. The chain joins TRBV15 to TRBJ2-3; 7 nucleotides align to TRBD1. V lost 0 bases, J lost 0 bases, and 3 bases stayed unmatched. Germline CDR1 LNHNV, CDR2 YYDKDF (reference sequence). The CDR3 loop spans 16 amino acids. CDR3 amino acids: CATSRDTGASTDTQYF. The CDR3 bases that were read are TGTGCCACCAGCAGAGATACAGGGGCAAGCACAGATACG.

On this clone itself: The read stops 3 residues short of the end of the CDR3; the missing end is completed from the germline J gene. The chain recombines TRBV20-1 with TRBJ1-6; D is perhaps TRBD1 (6 bases). CDR3 length: 14 residues. The V end was cut by 1 base, the J end by 10 bases, with 14 bases between. CDR1 is DFQATT and CDR2 is SNEGSKA in the germline V gene (reference sequence). CDR3 protein: CSARGGGPRSPLHF. The DNA read from the CDR3 is TGCAGTGCTAGAGGGGGGGGCCCCAGGTCACCC.

With respect to this clone: The read falls 3 residues short of the CDR3 end, and the missing part is taken from the germline J gene. The chain has TRBV20-1 and TRBJ2-1; no clear D. The CDR3 loop spans 13 amino acids. Germline V gene data show CDR1 as DFQATT and CDR2 as SNEGSKA (reference sequence). Trimming took 4 bases from V and 0 from J, leaving 7 bases between them. The part of the CDR3 DNA that was read is TGCAGTGCTAAGGGTAGCTCCTACAATGAG. Its translation: CSAKGSSYNE. The complete CDR3 sequence is CSAKGSSYNEQFF.

Note on this clone: The CDR3 extends 3 residues past the end of the read, so its final part is completed from the germline J gene. The chain recombines TRBV2 with TRBJ1-2; D gene unclear. This CDR3 contains 18 residues. Germline loops: CDR1 SNHLY, CDR2 FYNNEI. The CDR3 sequence: CASSEGYLAGGSYNDYTF. Incomplete CDR3 DNA: TGTGCCAGCAGTGAAGGGTATTTGGCGGGCGGCTCCTACAATGAC. Supplemented by reference TRBV2 and TRBJ1-2, the full variable domain reads EPEVTQTPSHQVTQMGQEVILRCVPISNHLYFYWYRQILGQKVEFLVSFYNNEISEKSEIFDDQFSVERPDGSNFTLKIRSTKLEDSAMYFCASSEGYLAGGSYNDYTFGSGTRLTVV.

Comment on this clone: Coverage ceases 3 residues before the CDR3 finishes, and the germline J gene fills in the end. V usage is TRBV20-1 and J usage is TRBJ1-2; D remains unclear. CDR1 is DFQATT, CDR2 SNEGSKA, per germline (reference sequence). The CDR3 consists of 13 residues. V lost 3 bases and J lost 4, with 12 bases in between. The covered CDR3 bases are TGCAGTGCTAGTACCGGGTCCCGCTATGGC. Protein: CSASTGSRYG. The full CDR3 protein is CSASTGSRYGYTF.

The part of the CDR3 DNA that was read is TGTGCCAGCAGCTCCCAGGCGGGGGGGTACAATGAG. Its translation is CASSSQAGGYNE. In full, the CDR3 is CASSSQAGGYNEQFF. This chain links TRBV7-2 with TRBJ2-1; 9 bases align to TRBD2. Coverage ceases 3 residues before the CDR3 finishes, and the germline J gene fills in the end. The CDR3 runs 15 residues. Germline CDR1 reads SGHTA; CDR2 reads FQGNSA. Trimming removed 4 bases from V and 4 bases from J; junction bases left unmatched: 5.

To note about this clone: Coverage ceases 3 residues before the CDR3 finishes, and the germline J gene fills in the end. The chain carries TRBV7-9 and TRBJ2-4; weak D call: TRBD2 (5 bases). Germline V gene sequence: CDR1 SEHNR, CDR2 FQNEAQ (reference sequence). CDR3 length equals 14 residues. The CDR3 is CASSLERPVYGQYF. The CDR3 DNA, read in part, is TGTGCCAGCAGCTTAGAGCGGCCAGTATATGGT.

Turning to this clone: The CDR3 end is not reached by the read, which stops 3 residues before it; the germline J gene fills it in. This chain links TRBV14 with TRBJ1-6; no clear D. Trimming removed 0 bases at V and 2 bases at J, with 8 bases between. The CDR3 is 16 amino acids. Looked up from germline, CDR1 is SGHDN and CDR2 is FVKESK. CDR3 DNA, as far as it was read: TGTGCCAGCAGCCAAGACGCGGGCGCCTATAATTCACCC. Residues: CASSQDAGAYNSP. The whole CDR3 protein reads CASSQDAGAYNSPLHF.